This is a list of T cell receptor beta chains from one sample in a study of identical twins. Each CDR3 protein is one row after TCRdb ran MiXCR on the 5' RACE reads. The table lists fewer than 250,000 distinct CDR3 sequences, around a sixth of them singletons, with 35% to 45% in the top ten. The same data also contributed to another study, on T cells expressing NK-cell markers.

The sequenced sample consisted of CD8+ T cells sorted from blood. These receptors were taken from a woman between 18 and 30 years old in good health. CDR3s include the opening cysteine and the closing phenylalanine or tryptophan. The D gene is left open where the match is weak. Size tells how often a clone was seen (once, few, many) or the class of an expanded clone, and some rows leave it out.

-	-	TRBJ2-3	TRBV2	CASRSWTSRGDTQYF	TGTGCCAGCAGGTCGTGGACTTCCCGTGGGGATACGCAGTATTTT
few	TRBD2	TRBJ2-5	TRBV10-3	CAISDERELETQYF	TGTGCCATCAGTGATGAGCGGGAGTTGGAGACCCAGTACTTC
-	-	TRBJ1-4	TRBV12-3/TRBV12-4	CASSRSLGEKLFF	TGTGCCAGCAGTCGGTCACTCGGGGAAAAACTGTTTTTT
once	TRBD2	TRBJ2-1	TRBV6-1	CASSPNPAGGPRDEQFF	TGTGCCAGCAGCCCAAACCCAGCGGGGGGGCCGCGGGATGAGCAGTTCTTC
-	-	TRBJ2-5	TRBV29-1	CSAQVTETQYF	TGCAGCGCCCAGGTGACAGAGACCCAGTACTTC
-	-	TRBJ2-1	TRBV12-3/TRBV12-4	CASSPGPGGEQFF	TGTGCCAGCAGTCCAGGACCCGGAGGTGAGCAGTTCTTC
-	TRBD2	TRBJ2-1	TRBV25-1	CASSAHPASGRDNEQFF	TGTGCCAGCAGTGCCCATCCGGCTAGCGGGAGGGACAATGAGCAGTTCTTC
few	-	TRBJ2-5	TRBV7-9	CASSHRDYQETQYF	TGTGCCAGCAGCCACCGGGACTACCAAGAGACCCAGTACTTC
many	-	TRBJ2-2	TRBV29-1	CSVERTGTGELFF	TGCAGCGTTGAACGCACAGGGACCGGGGAGCTGTTTTTT
many	-	TRBJ2-7	TRBV5-1	CASSFFSAYEQYF	TGCGCCAGCAGCTTCTTCTCGGCCTACGAGCAGTACTTC
-	TRBD1	TRBJ1-2	TRBV25-1	CASSGQGHYGYTF	TGTGCCAGCAGTGGACAGGGACACTATGGCTACACCTTC
few	TRBD2	TRBJ2-7	TRBV3-1	CASSQDWTSGSYEQYF	TGTGCCAGCAGCCAAGACTGGACTAGCGGGAGTTACGAGCAGTACTTC
-	-	TRBJ2-6	TRBV10-3	CAITDSTAGANVLTF	TGTGCCATCACCGATTCGACGGCTGGGGCCAACGTCCTGACTTTC
-	TRBD1	TRBJ2-1	TRBV19	CASSISAGGWDEQFF	TGTGCCAGTAGTATATCTGCAGGGGGATGGGATGAGCAGTTCTTC
few	-	TRBJ2-1	TRBV9	CASSVRTAQGNEQFF	TGTGCCAGCAGCGTGCGGACAGCCCAAGGAAATGAGCAGTTCTTC